The source of this T cell receptor beta chain is a study of Ad26.COV2.S vaccination and SARS-CoV-2 variants. Overall study: Ad26.COV2.S, an intramuscular injection, was given once or twice 56 days apart. General observations from the study: People who got the vaccine or the placebo had similar non-spike TCR breadth.

Treatment denoted: about 20 received Ad26.COV2.S at low or high dose, single or two shots; about 5 received placebo; per-sample allocation not given. Samples analyzed were those drawn on day 63 after the first vaccine or placebo injection. Trimming pared 4 bases from V and 2 bases from J, leaving 12 bases between. The germline V gene encodes CDR1 SGHTS and CDR2 YDEGEE. The CDR3 extends over 14 amino acids. Clones were read by immunoSEQ multiplex PCR, and TCRdb kept only the in-frame ones, dropping some. Of hundreds of thousands of clones listed, 90% are singletons. With regard to this clone: The antigen remains undetermined.

The sample consisted of peripheral blood, taken in a trial of Ad26.COV2.S vaccine versus placebo. The chain has TRBV5-8 and TRBJ1-2, with D tentatively TRBD1 (6 bases). The receptor comes from a person aged 18-60 years who received the Ad26.COV2.S COVID-19 vaccine or a placebo. The CDR3 nucleotides read TGTGCCAGCAGCAGAGGACAGCTGAACTATGGCTACACCTTC. It codes for CASSRGQLNYGYTF.